Below, 5 T cell receptor beta chains from the same sample are listed, as sequenced in a study of T-cell reconstitution after alpha-beta-depleted transplantation in children. Library preparation (for TCRbeta) was performed with unique molecular identifiers. TCRdb recomputed calls from the PCR reads with MiXCR, one row per CDR3 protein. The repertoire includes approximately 800,000 distinct CDR3 sequences, about 16% of them detected once, and approximately 5% sits in the top ten. Material: PBMCs, mostly from graft donor cells, obtained 360 days after TCRalphabeta/CD19-depleted stem cell transplant. The receptors here all came from a male patient between 10 and 17 years old who had a stem cell transplant for acute lymphoblastic leukemia, so the T cells may come from the graft donor.

The V and J genes are TRBV27 and TRBJ2-6; D unclear. CDR3 length: 14 amino acids. Per germline, CDR1 MNHEY and CDR2 SMNVEV (reference sequence). V was trimmed by 5 bases and J by 0 bases, leaving 5 bases between them. CDR3 region: CASSHSSGANVLTF. The CDR3 region has the DNA TGTGCCAGCAGTCACAGCTCTGGGGCCAACGTCCTGACTTTC.

This clonotype was seen more than once but under ten times. V and J are TRBV15 and TRBJ2-2; 9 positions match TRBD2. Germline loops: CDR1 LNHNV, CDR2 YYDKDF (reference sequence). J was trimmed by 2 bases and V by 1 base; bases with no gene match: 2. This CDR3 is built from 16 residues. The CDR3: CATSRASGVNTGELFF. The CDR3 DNA reads as TGTGCCACCAGCAGAGCTAGCGGGGTTAACACCGGGGAGCTGTTTTTT.

CDR3: CASSLLGEGNTEAFF. The CDR3 DNA sequence: TGCGCCAGCAGCTTGTTGGGGGAAGGGAACACTGAAGCTTTCTTT. The V call is TRBV5-1, the J call TRBJ1-1; a possible D gene is TRBD1 (5 bases). CDR1 and CDR2 from the germline V gene are SGHRS and YFSETQ. Trimming cost V 1 base and J 1 base, with 11 bases left between them. The CDR3 has 15 residues.

The chain has TRBV4-1 and TRBJ1-4; no clear D. The CDR3 is 18 residues long. V shed 1 base and J shed 3 bases, with 18 bases lying between them. Germline CDR1 and CDR2: MGHRA and YSYEKL. The CDR3 sequence is CASSQGPVGRSANEKLFF. The CDR3 bases are TGCGCCAGCAGCCAAGGACCCGTCGGTCGTTCAGCTAATGAAAAACTGTTTTTT.

This CDR3 is CASSVRLYNEQFF. The CDR3 bases are TGTGCCAGCAGCGTGAGACTTTACAATGAGCAGTTCTTC. The chain has TRBV9 and TRBJ2-1; D remains unclear. This CDR3 has 13 residues. Between the trimmed V and J ends, which lost 2 bases and 4 bases, there was a span of 7 bases. The germline gives CDR1 SGDLS, CDR2 YYNGEE.